This TCR beta chain originates from a study of PD-1 blockade in classical Hodgkin lymphoma (dated by TCRdb to about 2020). Looking at the study overall: Nivolumab dosing was 3 mg/kg intravenously every 2 weeks, continuing until either disease progression or unacceptable toxicity. The study used CyTOF and TCR beta sequencing to define a peripheral blood immune signature of response to PD-1 blockade in classical Hodgkin lymphoma.

On the study overall, not on this receptor specifically: Lower diversity was observed in patients in whom nivolumab was started less than 1 year after ASCT, and these patients were excluded from later analyses so that confounding by immune reconstitution would be avoided. Among trial patients, those achieving complete response had baseline diversity similar to that of newly diagnosed patients, while diversity was significantly lower in partial responders and progressors. A significant rise by C4D1 was seen in CD4+ but not CD8+ TCR diversity (p=0.0027 vs p=0.16), with the rise being most apparent in complete responders (p=0.02). Only a single clinical trial cohort was studied, and what caused the repertoire differences, possibly disease activity or prior therapy, remained undefined. Baseline TCR diversity was reported to be lower in newly diagnosed patients than in healthy donors, and even lower in relapsed/refractory patients.

What the time point label conveys for this sample: cycle 4 day 1 (C4D1), after more than five weeks of nivolumab. Every trial patient had relapsed after autologous stem cell transplantation, and cohorts A, B and C differed in prior brentuximab vedotin exposure. The trial cohort comprised 60 or so patients with relapsed/refractory classical Hodgkin lymphoma whose best overall responses were complete response, partial response or progressive disease. Single-agent nivolumab was administered to trial patients in the multi-cohort phase II CheckMate 205 trial. An independent review committee assessed best overall response by applying the 2007 International Working Group response criteria. PBMCs from the trial were collected at three points: immediately before nivolumab initiation (C1D1), and during therapy at cycle 2 day 1 and cycle 4 day 1. After peripheral blood was drawn into 8 mL Vacutainer Cell Preparation Tubes, PBMCs were isolated by centrifugation and then cryopreserved.

Comment on this clone: Its recognized antigen is unknown. A read error may account for a junction end that differs from germline.

The Qiagen DNeasy kit was used to extract genomic DNA from unsorted PBMCs and from the negatively selected CD4+ and CD8+ fractions. Using primers that anneal to V and J segments, immunoSEQ multiplex PCR amplified the TCR beta CDR3 regions. A synthetic immune receptor repertoire was used to minimize amplification bias, and any remaining bias was removed computationally after sequencing. The paper's processing steps were these. Repertoire diversity was quantified as the Shannon entropy index using custom Python scripts. The unsorted, CD4+ and CD8+ repertoires were each analyzed separately, with the exception of combined analyses, where CD4+ and CD8+ sequences were merged in silico. A clone was considered expanded if an increase in frequency of at least 2-fold after treatment relative to C1D1 was found, and a pseudocount of 0.5 was applied to clones undetected at baseline. Singleton clones were defined as clones with 0 or 1 copy at C1D1, and non-singleton clones were defined as clones with 2 or more copies. Clones expanded in unsorted samples were annotated as CD4+, CD8+ or unknown by matching protein sequences in sorted samples from the same patient. Wilcoxon tests on paired samples were used to test diversity changes from C1D1 to C4D1. TCRdb limited this immuneACCESS table to in-frame rearrangements with V and J called. A share of clones is missing; checked studies link under half to unresolved V genes, and the rest is unexplained. The DNA gave D and trimming, while V, J and clone size come from that table. The sample data list around 92,000 clones, and 83% of these were observed just once. In total, the top ten clones hold approximately 15% of the sample.

The germline V gene encodes CDR1 MNHNS and CDR2 SASEGT. The CDR3 runs 13 amino acids, cysteine and phenylalanine included. Of all the DNA, just the CDR3 is kept, 39 bases in frame from base 1. The sample consisted of peripheral blood mononuclear cells (PBMCs), taken before the fourth cycle of nivolumab. Recombination linked TRBV6-1 to TRBJ2-7; a tentative D call is TRBD2 (6 bases match). The sequence came from a human donor with classical Hodgkin lymphoma. CDR3 region: CAGRFAGLREQYF. In nucleotide form, the sequence is TGTGCCGGCAGGTTCGCGGGATTGAGGGAGCAGTACTTC.